This TCR beta chain was identified in a study of long-term antiretroviral therapy in people with HIV. The table lists this clone with a few counts. Version v3.0 of the immunoSEQ assay was performed at survey level. Here immunoSEQ multiplex PCR was the method, and the copy in TCRdb shows in-frame clones only, minus some. The profile covers 20,000 to 30,000 clones, with approximately 81% appearing a single time and around 9.6% taken by the ten largest. The receptor's source is a middle-aged man with HIV. The specimen was unsorted PBMCs, collected 2.3 years after starting antiretroviral therapy.

Written as DNA, the CDR3 is TGTGCCAGCAGCCAACTAGGAGGAGGGTTGGACGAGCAGTACTTC. Translated, it gives CASSQLGGGLDEQYF. This chain joins TRBV7-9 and TRBJ2-7; TRBD2 might be the D (6 bases). Germline values: CDR1 SEHNR, CDR2 FQNEAQ (reference sequence). CDR3 size: 15 residues. Trimming stripped 5 bases from V and 5 bases from J, with 19 bases between. The complete variable domain, with remaining parts taken from reference TRBV7-9 and TRBJ2-7, reads DTGVSQNPRHKITKRGQNVTFRCDPISEHNRLYWYRQTLGQGPEFLTYFQNEAQLEKSRLLSDRFSAERPKGSFSTLEIQRTEQGDSAMYLCASSQLGGGLDEQYFGPGTRLTVT.